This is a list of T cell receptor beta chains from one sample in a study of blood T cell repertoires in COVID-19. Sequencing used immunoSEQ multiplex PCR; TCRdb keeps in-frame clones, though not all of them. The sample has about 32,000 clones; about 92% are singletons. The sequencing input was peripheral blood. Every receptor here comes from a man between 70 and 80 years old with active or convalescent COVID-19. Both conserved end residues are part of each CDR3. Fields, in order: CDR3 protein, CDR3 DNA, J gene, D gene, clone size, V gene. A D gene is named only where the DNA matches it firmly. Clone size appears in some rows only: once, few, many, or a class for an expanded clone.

cdr3_aa: CASSLGRGGASTNEKLFF; cdr3_nt: TGCGCCAGCAGCTTGGGCCGAGGGGGCGCGTCCACTAATGAAAAACTGTTTTTT; j_call: TRBJ1-4; d_call: TRBD1; clone_size: -; v_call: TRBV5-1
cdr3_aa: CASSDPGYGYTF; cdr3_nt: TGTGCCAGCAGTGACCCAGGTTATGGCTACACCTTC; j_call: TRBJ1-2; d_call: -; clone_size: -; v_call: TRBV25-1
cdr3_aa: CASSFSGMNTEAFF; cdr3_nt: TGTGCCAGCAGCTTTTCAGGGATGAACACTGAAGCTTTCTTT; j_call: TRBJ1-1; d_call: -; clone_size: medium-sized; v_call: TRBV5-4
cdr3_aa: CASSSVLSGANVLTF; cdr3_nt: TGCGCCAGCAGCTCAGTCCTCTCTGGGGCCAACGTCCTGACTTTC; j_call: TRBJ2-6; d_call: -; clone_size: -; v_call: TRBV5-1
cdr3_aa: CASSRQRTSYGYTF; cdr3_nt: TGTGCCAGTAGCAGACAGCGAACGAGCTATGGCTACACCTTC; j_call: TRBJ1-2; d_call: -; clone_size: -; v_call: TRBV19
cdr3_aa: CASSQPQLGSSYNSPLHF; cdr3_nt: TGCGCCAGCAGCCAACCCCAACTGGGGAGCTCCTATAATTCACCCCTCCACTTT; j_call: TRBJ1-6; d_call: -; clone_size: -; v_call: TRBV4-1
cdr3_aa: CASSSNTGREGGYTF; cdr3_nt: TGTGCCAGCTCATCGAACACAGGGAGAGAGGGTGGCTACACCTTC; j_call: TRBJ1-2; d_call: -; clone_size: -; v_call: TRBV18
cdr3_aa: CASSDRQGGTEAFF; cdr3_nt: TGTGCCAGCAGTGATCGACAGGGGGGGACTGAAGCTTTCTTT; j_call: TRBJ1-1; d_call: TRBD1; clone_size: -; v_call: TRBV2
cdr3_aa: CASSFSGTGGSQPQHF; cdr3_nt: TGCGCCAGCAGCTTTTCCGGGACAGGGGGCAGTCAGCCCCAGCATTTT; j_call: TRBJ1-5; d_call: TRBD1; clone_size: -; v_call: TRBV5-1
cdr3_aa: CASCRDRDQPQHF; cdr3_nt: TGTGCCAGCTGTCGGGACAGGGACCAGCCCCAGCATTTT; j_call: TRBJ1-5; d_call: TRBD1; clone_size: -; v_call: TRBV2
cdr3_aa: CAIAQGGELTDTQYF; cdr3_nt: TGTGCCATCGCCCAAGGCGGGGAGTTAACAGATACGCAGTATTTT; j_call: TRBJ2-3; d_call: -; clone_size: -; v_call: TRBV10-3
cdr3_aa: CSASPIRGQGNEKLFF; cdr3_nt: TGCAGTGCTAGTCCCATCAGGGGCCAGGGTAATGAAAAACTGTTTTTT; j_call: TRBJ1-4; d_call: -; clone_size: -; v_call: TRBV20-1
cdr3_aa: CASTHRGNTEAFF; cdr3_nt: TGTGCCAGCACCCACCGAGGTAACACTGAAGCTTTCTTT; j_call: TRBJ1-1; d_call: -; clone_size: -; v_call: TRBV5-4
cdr3_aa: CASGRQRGLDTQYF; cdr3_nt: TGTGCCAGCGGACGACAGCGTGGTTTGGATACGCAGTATTTT; j_call: TRBJ2-3; d_call: -; clone_size: few; v_call: TRBV2
cdr3_aa: CASSLAGTTEAFF; cdr3_nt: TGCGCCAGCAGCTTGGCAGGGACTACTGAAGCTTTCTTT; j_call: TRBJ1-1; d_call: -; clone_size: -; v_call: TRBV5-1
cdr3_aa: CASPPPGGEKLFF; cdr3_nt: TGTGCCAGCCCCCCCCCGGGGGGGGAAAAACTGTTTTTT; j_call: TRBJ1-4; d_call: -; clone_size: -; v_call: TRBV7-9
cdr3_aa: CASSETGRTDSYGYTF; cdr3_nt: TGTGCCAGCAGTGAAACGGGGCGGACAGACTCCTATGGCTACACCTTC; j_call: TRBJ1-2; d_call: -; clone_size: -; v_call: TRBV2
cdr3_aa: CASSTGFHEQFF; cdr3_nt: TGTGCCAGCAGTACAGGGTTTCATGAGCAGTTCTTC; j_call: TRBJ2-1; d_call: -; clone_size: -; v_call: TRBV28
cdr3_aa: CASSLMTDSYEQYF; cdr3_nt: TGTGCCAGCAGCCTAATGACAGACTCCTACGAGCAGTACTTC; j_call: TRBJ2-7; d_call: -; clone_size: once; v_call: TRBV5-4
cdr3_aa: CASSLGGTSKNTEAFF; cdr3_nt: TGTGCCAGCAGCTTGGGCGGGACTTCCAAGAACACTGAAGCTTTCTTT; j_call: TRBJ1-1; d_call: -; clone_size: once; v_call: TRBV5-4